The TCR beta chain described here comes from a study of CD8+ T cells in alopecia areata. V was shortened by 2 bases and J by 2 bases, with 14 bases between the two germline ends. The CDR3 is 15 residues long. Germline V gene data show CDR1 as GTSNPN and CDR2 as SVGIG (reference sequence). Reverse transcription of extracted RNA yielded cDNA, which provided the sequencing template. Clones were sequenced by immunoSEQ multiplex PCR, and TCRdb holds only the in-frame ones, with some missing. The sample consists of approximately 210,000 clones, about 40% of them appearing once. The treatment denotes: oral pan-JAK inhibitor, 5-10 mg twice daily.

Sequences were derived from CD4+ T cells sorted from blood, sampled at roughly week 36, from a patient treated with tofacitinib. The V call is TRBV30, the J call TRBJ2-3; D could derive from TRBD1 or TRBD2 (5 bases each). This sequence originates from a human donor with alopecia areata. CDR3: CAWSRGDGYTDTQYF. CDR3 DNA sequence: TGTGCCTGGAGTAGAGGGGACGGATACACAGATACGCAGTATTTT.